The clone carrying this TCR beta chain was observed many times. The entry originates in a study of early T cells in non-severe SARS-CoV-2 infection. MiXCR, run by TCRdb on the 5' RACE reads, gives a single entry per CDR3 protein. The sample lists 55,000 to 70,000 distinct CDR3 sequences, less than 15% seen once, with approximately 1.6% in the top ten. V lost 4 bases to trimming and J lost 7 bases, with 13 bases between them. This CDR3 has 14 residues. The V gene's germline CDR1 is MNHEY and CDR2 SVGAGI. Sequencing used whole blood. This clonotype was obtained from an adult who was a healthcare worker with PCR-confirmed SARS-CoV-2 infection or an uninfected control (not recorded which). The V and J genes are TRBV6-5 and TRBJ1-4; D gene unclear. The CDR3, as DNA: TGTGCCAGCAGTTGGCGGCGGGTCGGTGAAAAACTGTTTTTT. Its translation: CASSWRRVGEKLFF.